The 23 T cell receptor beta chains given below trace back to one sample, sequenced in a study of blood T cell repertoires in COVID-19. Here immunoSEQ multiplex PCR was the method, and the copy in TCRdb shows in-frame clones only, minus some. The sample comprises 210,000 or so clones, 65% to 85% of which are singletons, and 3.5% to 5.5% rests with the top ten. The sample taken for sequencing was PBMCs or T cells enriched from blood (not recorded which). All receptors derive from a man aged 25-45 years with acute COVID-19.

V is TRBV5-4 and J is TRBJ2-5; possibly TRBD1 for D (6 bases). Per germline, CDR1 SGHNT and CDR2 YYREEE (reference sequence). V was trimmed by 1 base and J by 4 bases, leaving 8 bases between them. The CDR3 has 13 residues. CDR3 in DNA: TGTGCCAGCAGCTTGACAGGGCTAGAGACCCAGTACTTC. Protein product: CASSLTGLETQYF.

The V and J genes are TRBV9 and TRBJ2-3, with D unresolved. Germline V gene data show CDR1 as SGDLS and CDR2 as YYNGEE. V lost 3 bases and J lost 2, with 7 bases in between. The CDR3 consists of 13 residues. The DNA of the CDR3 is TGTGCCAGCAGCGAAGCTTCCACAGATACGCAGTATTTT. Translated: CASSEASTDTQYF.

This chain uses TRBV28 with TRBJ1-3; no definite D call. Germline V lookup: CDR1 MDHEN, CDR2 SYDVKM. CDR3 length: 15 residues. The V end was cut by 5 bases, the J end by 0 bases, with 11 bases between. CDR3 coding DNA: TGTGCCAGCAGTCCAACAGTAGTCTCTGGAAACACCATATATTTT. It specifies CASSPTVVSGNTIYF.

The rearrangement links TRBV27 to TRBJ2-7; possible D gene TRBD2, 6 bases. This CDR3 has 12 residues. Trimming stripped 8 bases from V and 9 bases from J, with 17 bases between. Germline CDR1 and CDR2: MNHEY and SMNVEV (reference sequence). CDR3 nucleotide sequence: TGTGCCAGCGGGTCCCCGGGGGAAGGGCAGTACTTC. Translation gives CASGSPGEGQYF.

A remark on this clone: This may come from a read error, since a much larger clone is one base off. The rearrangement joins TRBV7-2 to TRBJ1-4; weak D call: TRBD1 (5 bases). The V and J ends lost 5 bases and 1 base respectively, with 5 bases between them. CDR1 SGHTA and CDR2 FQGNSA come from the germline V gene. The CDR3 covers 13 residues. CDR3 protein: CASSQGTNEKLFF. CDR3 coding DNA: TGTGCCAGCAGCCAGGGAACTAATGAAAAACTGTTTTTT.

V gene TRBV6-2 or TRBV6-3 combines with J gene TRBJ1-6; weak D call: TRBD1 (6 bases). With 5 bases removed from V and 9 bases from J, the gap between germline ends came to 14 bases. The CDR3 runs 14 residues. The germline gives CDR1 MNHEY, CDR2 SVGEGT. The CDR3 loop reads CASSDRQEFSPLHF. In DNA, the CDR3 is TGTGCCAGCAGTGACCGACAGGAGTTTTCACCCCTCCACTTT.

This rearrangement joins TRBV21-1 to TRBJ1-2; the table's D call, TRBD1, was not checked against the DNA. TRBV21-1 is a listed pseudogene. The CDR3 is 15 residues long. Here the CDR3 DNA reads TGTGCCAGCAGCCTGCGGACAGGCGCCCACCTTGGCTACACCTTC. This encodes CASSLRTGAHLGYTF.

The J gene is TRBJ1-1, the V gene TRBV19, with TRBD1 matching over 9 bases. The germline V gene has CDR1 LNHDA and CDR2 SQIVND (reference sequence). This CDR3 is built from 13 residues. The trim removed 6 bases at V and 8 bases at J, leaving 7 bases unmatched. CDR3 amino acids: CASSPLGTGEAFF. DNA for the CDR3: TGTGCCAGTAGCCCTTTAGGGACAGGGGAAGCTTTCTTT.

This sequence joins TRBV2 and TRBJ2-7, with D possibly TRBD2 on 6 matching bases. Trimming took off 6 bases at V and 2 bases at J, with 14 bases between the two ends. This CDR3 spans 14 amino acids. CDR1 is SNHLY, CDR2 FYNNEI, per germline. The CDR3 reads CASSTGTAAYEQYF. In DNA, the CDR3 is TGTGCCAGCAGCACCGGGACTGCGGCCTACGAGCAGTACTTC. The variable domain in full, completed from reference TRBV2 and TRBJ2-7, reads EPEVTQTPSHQVTQMGQEVILRCVPISNHLYFYWYRQILGQKVEFLVSFYNNEISEKSEIFDDQFSVERPDGSNFTLKIRSTKLEDSAMYFCASSTGTAAYEQYFGPGTRLTVT.

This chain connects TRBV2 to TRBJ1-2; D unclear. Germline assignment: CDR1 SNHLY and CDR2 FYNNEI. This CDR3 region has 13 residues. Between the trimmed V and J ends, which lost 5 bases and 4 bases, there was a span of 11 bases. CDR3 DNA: TGTGCCAGCAGTCCTACAGCCAGCTATGGCTACACCTTC. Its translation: CASSPTASYGYTF.

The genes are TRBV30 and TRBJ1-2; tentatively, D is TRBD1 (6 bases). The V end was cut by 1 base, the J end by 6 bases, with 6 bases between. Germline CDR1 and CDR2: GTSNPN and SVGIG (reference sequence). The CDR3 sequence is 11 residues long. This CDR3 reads CAWSGGHGYTF. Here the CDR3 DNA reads TGTGCCTGGAGTGGGGGGCATGGCTACACCTTC.

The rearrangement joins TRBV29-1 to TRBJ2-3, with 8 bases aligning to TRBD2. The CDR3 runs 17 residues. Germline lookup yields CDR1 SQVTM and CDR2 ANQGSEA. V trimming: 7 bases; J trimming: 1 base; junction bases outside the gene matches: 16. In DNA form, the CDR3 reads TGCAGCGCCCGTTACGGGGGGGGCCTAGGAGGCACAGATACGCAGTATTTT. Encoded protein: CSARYGGGLGGTDTQYF.

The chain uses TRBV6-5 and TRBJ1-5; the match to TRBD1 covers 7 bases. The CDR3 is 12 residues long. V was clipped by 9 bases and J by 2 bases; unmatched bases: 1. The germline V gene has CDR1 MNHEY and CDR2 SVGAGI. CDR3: CASGTGNQPQHF. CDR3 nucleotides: TGTGCCAGTGGGACAGGCAATCAGCCCCAGCATTTT.

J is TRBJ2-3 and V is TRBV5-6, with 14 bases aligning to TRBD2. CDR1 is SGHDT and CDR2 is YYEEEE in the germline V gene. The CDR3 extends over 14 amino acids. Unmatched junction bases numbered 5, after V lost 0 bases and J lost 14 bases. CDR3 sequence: CASSLGLAGGSLYF. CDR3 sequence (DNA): TGTGCCAGCAGCTTGGGACTAGCGGGGGGGTCACTGTATTTT.

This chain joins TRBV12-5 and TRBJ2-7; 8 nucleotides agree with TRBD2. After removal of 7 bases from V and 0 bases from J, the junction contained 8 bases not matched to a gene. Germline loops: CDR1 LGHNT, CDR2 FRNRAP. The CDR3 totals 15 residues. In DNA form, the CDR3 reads TGTGCTAGTGCTGAACTAGCGGACTCCTCCTACGAGCAGTACTTC. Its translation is CASAELADSSYEQYF.

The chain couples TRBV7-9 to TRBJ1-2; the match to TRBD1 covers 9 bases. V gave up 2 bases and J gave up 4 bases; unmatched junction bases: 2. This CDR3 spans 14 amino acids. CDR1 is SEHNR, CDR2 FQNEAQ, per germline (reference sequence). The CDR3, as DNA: TGTGCCAGCAGCTTAACAGGGGGCGCCTATGGCTACACCTTC. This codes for CASSLTGGAYGYTF.

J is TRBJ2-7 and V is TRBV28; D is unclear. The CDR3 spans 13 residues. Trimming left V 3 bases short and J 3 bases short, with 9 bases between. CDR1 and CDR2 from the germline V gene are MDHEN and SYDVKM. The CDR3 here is CASSFAGNYEQYF. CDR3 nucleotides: TGTGCCAGCAGTTTCGCAGGAAACTACGAGCAGTACTTC.

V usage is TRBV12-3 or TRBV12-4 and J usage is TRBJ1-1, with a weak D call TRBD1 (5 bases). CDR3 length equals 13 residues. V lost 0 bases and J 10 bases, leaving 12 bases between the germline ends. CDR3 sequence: CASSLAGGEGAFF. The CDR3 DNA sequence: TGTGCCAGCAGTTTAGCGGGGGGGGAAGGAGCTTTCTTT.

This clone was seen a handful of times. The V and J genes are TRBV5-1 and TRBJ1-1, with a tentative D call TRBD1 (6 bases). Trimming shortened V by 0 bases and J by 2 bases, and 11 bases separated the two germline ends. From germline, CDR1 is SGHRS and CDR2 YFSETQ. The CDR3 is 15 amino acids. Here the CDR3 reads CASSLVQGLNTEAFF. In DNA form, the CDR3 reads TGCGCCAGCAGCTTGGTTCAGGGGCTAAACACTGAAGCTTTCTTT.

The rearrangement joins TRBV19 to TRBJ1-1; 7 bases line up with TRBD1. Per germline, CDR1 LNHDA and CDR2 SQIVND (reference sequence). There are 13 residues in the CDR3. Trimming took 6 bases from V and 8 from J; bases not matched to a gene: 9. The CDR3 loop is CASRDRVASEAFF. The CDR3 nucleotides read TGTGCCAGTAGAGACAGGGTTGCTTCCGAAGCTTTCTTT.

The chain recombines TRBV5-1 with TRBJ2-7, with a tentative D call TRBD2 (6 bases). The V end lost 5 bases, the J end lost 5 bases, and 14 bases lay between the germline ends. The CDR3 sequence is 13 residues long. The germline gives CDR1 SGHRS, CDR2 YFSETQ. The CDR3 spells CASRIGGSDEQYF. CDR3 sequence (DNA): TGCGCCAGCAGAATCGGGGGTTCAGACGAGCAGTACTTC. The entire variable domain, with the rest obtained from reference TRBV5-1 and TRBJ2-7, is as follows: KAGVTQTPRYLIKTRGQQVTLSCSPISGHRSVSWYQQTPGQGLQFLFEYFSETQRNKGNFPGRFSGRQFSNSRSEMNVSTLELGDSALYLCASRIGGSDEQYFGPGTRLTVT.

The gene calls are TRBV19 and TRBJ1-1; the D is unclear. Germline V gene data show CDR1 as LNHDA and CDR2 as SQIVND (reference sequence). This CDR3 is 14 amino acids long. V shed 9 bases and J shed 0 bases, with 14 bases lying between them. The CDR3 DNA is TGTGCCAGCGCCCTTTCACAGCTGAACACTGAAGCTTTCTTT. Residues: CASALSQLNTEAFF. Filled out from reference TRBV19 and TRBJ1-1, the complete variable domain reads DGGITQSPKYLFRKEGQNVTLSCEQNLNHDAMYWYRQDPGQGLRLIYYSQIVNDFQKGDIAEGYSVSREKKESFPLTVTSAQKNPTAFYLCASALSQLNTEAFFGQGTRLTVV.

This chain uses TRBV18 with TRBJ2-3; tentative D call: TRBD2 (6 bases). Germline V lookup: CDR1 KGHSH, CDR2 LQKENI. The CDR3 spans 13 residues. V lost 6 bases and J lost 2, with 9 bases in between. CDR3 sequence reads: CASSRDDTDTQYF. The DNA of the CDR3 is TGTGCCAGCTCGCGGGACGACACAGATACGCAGTATTTT.